The 22 T cell receptor beta chains reported below all come from one sample, sequenced in a study of OX40 agonist ivuxolimab in advanced cancers. Clones were sequenced by immunoSEQ multiplex PCR, and TCRdb holds only the in-frame ones, with some missing. The repertoire holds some 98,000 clones, 85% to 95% seen once, with 0.25% to 0.3% in the top ten. Sequenced material: CD4+ or CD8+ T cells sorted from blood, taken in a trial of the OX40 agonist ivuxolimab. The receptors originated from an adult with an advanced solid tumor such as melanoma, head and neck, liver or kidney cancer.

The CDR3 loop is CATRLAGGTDTQYF. DNA for the CDR3: TGTGCCACCCGACTAGCGGGGGGCACAGATACGCAGTATTTT. The chain is built from TRBV6-6 and TRBJ2-3; 12 nucleotides align to TRBD2. Germline lookup yields CDR1 MNHNY and CDR2 SVGAGI (reference sequence). The V and J ends lost 10 bases and 1 base, in that order; junction bases with no gene match: 3. The CDR3 covers 14 residues.

This chain joins TRBV6-6 and TRBJ1-4; D possibly corresponds to TRBD1 (6 bases). Trimming stripped 8 bases from V and 7 bases from J, with 17 bases between. Per germline, CDR1 MNHNY and CDR2 SVGAGI (reference sequence). CDR3 length: 14 residues. In DNA, the CDR3 is TGTGCCAGCTCCACCCAGGGGTCGGGTGAAAAACTGTTTTTT. Its translation: CASSTQGSGEKLFF.

The chain links TRBV2 to TRBJ2-5, with D perhaps matching TRBD1 or TRBD2 (5 bases each). The V and J ends lost 4 bases and 5 bases respectively, with 5 bases between them. Germline lookup yields CDR1 SNHLY and CDR2 FYNNEI. The CDR3 is made up of 11 amino acids. The CDR3 here is CASSGGETQYF. The CDR3 nucleotides read TGTGCCAGCAGTGGGGGGGAGACCCAGTACTTC. The full variable domain, in which reference TRBV2 and TRBJ2-5 provide the parts outside the CDR3, is EPEVTQTPSHQVTQMGQEVILRCVPISNHLYFYWYRQILGQKVEFLVSFYNNEISEKSEIFDDQFSVERPDGSNFTLKIRSTKLEDSAMYFCASSGGETQYFGPGTRLLVL.

The genes are TRBV9 and TRBJ2-7, with D maybe TRBD1 (6 bases). The CDR3 loop spans 17 amino acids. The germline V gene has CDR1 SGDLS and CDR2 YYNGEE. V lost 6 bases to trimming and J lost 2 bases, with 24 bases between them. The CDR3 spells CASTFELAPEGAYEQYV. CDR3 in DNA: TGTGCCAGCACCTTCGAATTGGCGCCAGAGGGGGCCTACGAGCAGTACGTC.

A note on this clone: The same CDR3 is also encoded by other DNA sequences in this sample. The chain carries TRBV5-1 and TRBJ1-1; D unresolved. Trimming left V 0 bases short and J 0 bases short, with 6 bases between. Germline V gene lookup returns CDR1 SGHRS and CDR2 YFSETQ. The CDR3 consists of 14 residues. CDR3 DNA: TGCGCCAGCAGCTTGGTTGGGGTGAACACTGAAGCTTTCTTT. Its protein product is CASSLVGVNTEAFF.

V is TRBV6-6 and J is TRBJ1-2; TRBD1 might be the D (5 bases). The V end was cut by 7 bases, the J end by 5 bases, with 17 bases between. The CDR3 has 14 amino acids. CDR1 is MNHNY, CDR2 SVGAGI, per germline (reference sequence). The CDR3 DNA reads as TGTGCCAGCACCCCCTATGGCAGGGAGTATGGCTACACCTTC. Translated, it gives CASTPYGREYGYTF.

V and J are TRBV2 and TRBJ1-2; TRBD1 is a possible D gene (5 bases). The CDR3 has 12 residues. The V end was cut by 3 bases, the J end by 12 bases, with 14 bases between. The germline CDR1 and CDR2 sequences are SNHLY and FYNNEI. The CDR3 loop is CASSDLTEKNTF. CDR3 DNA sequence: TGTGCCAGCAGTGATTTGACAGAGAAAAACACCTTC.

The rearrangement links TRBV25-1 to TRBJ1-2; D gene unclear. Germline CDR1 and CDR2: MGHDK and SYGVNS. V lost 5 bases, J lost 3 bases, and 16 bases lay in between. The CDR3 extends over 15 amino acids. CDR3 sequence reads: CASSPTGRVDYGYTF. DNA for the CDR3: TGTGCCAGCAGTCCGACCGGGAGGGTTGACTATGGCTACACCTTC.

This chain connects TRBV2 to TRBJ2-5; no definite D call. The CDR3 loop spans 11 amino acids. The germline V gene encodes CDR1 SNHLY and CDR2 FYNNEI. V shed 5 bases and J shed 4 bases, with 5 bases lying between them. CDR3 DNA sequence: TGTGCCAGCAGTAACAGAGAGACCCAGTACTTC. It specifies CASSNRETQYF.

The chain is built from TRBV6-6 and TRBJ1-3, with TRBD1 as a possible D gene (5 bases). In germline, CDR1 is MNHNY, CDR2 SVGAGI (reference sequence). The CDR3 sequence is 13 residues long. Between the trimmed V and J ends, which lost 8 bases and 4 bases, there was a span of 12 bases. The CDR3 nucleotides read TGTGCCAGCCAGCGTCAGGGAGGAAACACCATATATTTT. This codes for CASQRQGGNTIYF.

V gene TRBV6-5 combines with J gene TRBJ2-7; D unclear. Trimming removed 2 bases from V and 3 bases from J, with 11 bases in between. CDR1 MNHEY and CDR2 SVGAGI come from the germline V gene. CDR3 size: 14 residues. CDR3 sequence (DNA): TGTGCCAGCAGTTACCGGGCAGGATTCTACGAGCAGTACTTC. It is translated as CASSYRAGFYEQYF.

V is TRBV11-3 and J is TRBJ1-1; D might be TRBD1 (5 bases). V shed 1 base and J shed 7 bases, with 10 bases lying between them. This CDR3 comprises 13 residues. Germline assignment: CDR1 SGHNT and CDR2 YENEEA. CDR3 in DNA: TGTGCCAGCAGCTTAGGAGGGGAGCATGAAGCTTTCTTT. Residues: CASSLGGEHEAFF.

This chain joins TRBV28 and TRBJ1-2, with 8 bases identical to TRBD1. Germline-derived CDR1 and CDR2 are MDHEN and SYDVKM. J gave up 5 bases and V 8 bases, and 7 bases lay outside the gene matches. This CDR3 region has 13 residues. This chain's CDR3 is CASGRQGTYGYTF. As DNA, the CDR3 is TGTGCCAGCGGGAGACAGGGGACTTATGGCTACACCTTC.

V usage is TRBV5-1 and J usage is TRBJ2-3, with a weak D call TRBD2 (5 bases). Germline V gene data show CDR1 as SGHRS and CDR2 as YFSETQ. V dropped 0 bases and J dropped 0 bases, with 11 bases sitting between them. The CDR3 has 16 residues. This CDR3 reads CASSLALAESTDTQYF. Written as DNA, the CDR3 is TGCGCCAGCAGCTTGGCGCTAGCAGAAAGCACAGATACGCAGTATTTT.

The chain has TRBV5-4 and TRBJ2-1; the D is unclear. Trimming took 0 bases from V and 5 from J, leaving 12 bases between them. The germline V gene encodes CDR1 SGHNT and CDR2 YYREEE (reference sequence). The CDR3 extends over 15 amino acids. The CDR3 DNA reads TGTGCCAGCAGCTTGGACTACGCCAATCACAATGAGCAGTTCTTC. Its translation is CASSLDYANHNEQFF.

J is TRBJ2-5 and V is TRBV14, with D unclear. The V end lost 1 base, the J end lost 1 base, and 4 bases lay between the germline ends. This CDR3 contains 13 residues. Germline CDR1 and CDR2: SGHDN and FVKESK. The CDR3 sequence is CASSQGRQETQYF. CDR3 in DNA: TGTGCCAGCAGCCAAGGCCGCCAAGAGACCCAGTACTTC.

The V call is TRBV7-9, the J call TRBJ1-4; D uncertain. Germline assignment: CDR1 SEHNR and CDR2 FQNEAQ (reference sequence). Trimming removed 5 bases at V and 7 bases at J, with 14 bases between. The CDR3 runs to 14 residues. CDR3 DNA sequence: TGTGCCAGCAGCCGACAATCCACGGGTGAAAAACTGTTTTTT. It encodes CASSRQSTGEKLFF. Based on the CDR3 plus reference TRBV7-9 and TRBJ1-4, the full variable domain is DTGVSQNPRHKITKRGQNVTFRCDPISEHNRLYWYRQTLGQGPEFLTYFQNEAQLEKSRLLSDRFSAERPKGSFSTLEIQRTEQGDSAMYLCASSRQSTGEKLFFGSGTQLSVL.

The chain carries TRBV2 and TRBJ1-3; D not certain. Germline V gene lookup returns CDR1 SNHLY and CDR2 FYNNEI. This CDR3 region has 15 residues. V was shortened by 4 bases and J by 4 bases, with 14 bases between the two germline ends. CDR3 amino acids: CASSGRGVKGNTIYF. CDR3 bases: TGTGCCAGCAGTGGTCGGGGAGTTAAAGGAAACACCATATATTTT.

The chain joins TRBV30 to TRBJ2-5, with no clear D. The V and J ends lost 4 bases and 4 bases respectively, with 13 bases between them. From germline, CDR1 is GTSNPN and CDR2 SVGIG (reference sequence). CDR3 length: 13 residues. For the CDR3, the DNA is TGTGCCTGGAATCTAGTGGCGGCAGAGACCCAGTACTTC. Translating gives CAWNLVAAETQYF.

The gene calls are TRBV2 and TRBJ2-1; TRBD2 agrees at 11 bases. J lost 10 bases, V lost 3 bases, and 5 bases had no gene match. The CDR3 runs to 14 residues. CDR1 and CDR2 from the germline V gene are SNHLY and FYNNEI. The CDR3, as DNA: TGTGCCAGCAGTGAGCTAGCGGGAGGTGGCGAGCAGTTCTTC. The encoded protein is CASSELAGGGEQFF.

The CDR3 bases are TGTGCCAGCACAGAAAGAACAGGGGGCAAGGATCAGCCCCAGCATTTT. Its protein product is CASTERTGGKDQPQHF. The chain joins TRBV25-1 to TRBJ1-5, with 9 bases that match TRBD1. The V segment lost 7 bases and the J segment 5 bases; nucleotides outside the gene matches: 12. CDR1 and CDR2 (germline): MGHDK, SYGVNS. The CDR3 contains 16 residues.

The rearrangement joins TRBV2 to TRBJ1-3; D may be TRBD1 (5 bases). The CDR3 has 16 amino acids. From germline, CDR1 is SNHLY and CDR2 FYNNEI. Trimming took off 6 bases at V and 0 bases at J, with 15 bases between the two ends. The CDR3 nucleotides are TGTGCCAGCAGCGACATGGGGACCGGCTCTGGAAACACCATATATTTT. As protein: CASSDMGTGSGNTIYF.